These 9 T cell receptor beta chains were sequenced from one sample in a study of shared clonotypes between healthy human individuals. TCRdb keeps only in-frame clones here, not all; method: immunoSEQ multiplex PCR. The data hold fewer than 600,000 clones, with roughly 77% observed a single time. The source material was PBMCs. The receptors were sampled from a woman aged 40 to 50 in good health. Some clones in this sample may be carry-over from other donors' samples.

This clone was seen a single time. CDR3: CASSPSTSGNYNEQFF. The CDR3 DNA reads TGTGCCAGCTCACCATCGACTAGCGGGAATTACAATGAGCAGTTCTTC. The chain carries TRBV18 and TRBJ2-1, with TRBD2 matching over 11 bases. The CDR3 is made up of 16 amino acids. Trimming cost V 2 bases and J 4 bases; bases outside gene matches: 4. Germline V gene data show CDR1 as KGHSH and CDR2 as LQKENI.

The chain recombines TRBV7-9 with TRBJ2-1; the D gene is possibly TRBD2 (6 bases). V was clipped by 4 bases and J by 0 bases, with 10 bases between them. Looked up from germline, CDR1 is SEHNR and CDR2 is FQNEAQ (reference sequence). The CDR3 consists of 15 residues. The DNA for the CDR3 is TGTGCCAGCAGCTCGGGGGAGAGCTCCTACAATGAGCAGTTCTTC. It is translated as CASSSGESSYNEQFF.

This clone came up a few times. The chain combines TRBV18 with TRBJ2-2; D not resolved. The CDR3 sequence is 15 residues long. Germline V gives CDR1 KGHSH, CDR2 LQKENI. Trimming left V 1 base short and J 0 bases short, with 6 bases between. In DNA, the CDR3 is TGTGCCAGCTCACCACAGGAAGCGAACACCGGGGAGCTGTTTTTT. It is translated as CASSPQEANTGELFF.

The V and J genes are TRBV19 and TRBJ2-2, with D unclear. The CDR3 has 15 amino acids. The germline CDR1 and CDR2 sequences are LNHDA and SQIVND (reference sequence). V gave up 4 bases and J gave up 0 bases, with 9 bases separating them. For the CDR3, the DNA is TGTGCCAGTAGTACCTCCCTACCGAACACCGGGGAGCTGTTTTTT. Translating gives CASSTSLPNTGELFF.

A single count supports this clone. This chain connects TRBV11-2 to TRBJ2-7, with a tentative D call TRBD2 (5 bases). Between the trimmed V and J ends, which lost 1 base and 3 bases, there was a span of 7 bases. The CDR3 runs 13 residues. Germline CDR1 SGHAT, CDR2 FQNNGV. This CDR3 reads CASSLGTDYEQYF. DNA of the CDR3: TGTGCCAGCAGCTTAGGGACTGACTACGAGCAGTACTTC.

This clone was counted a few times. The chain carries TRBV7-6 and TRBJ2-5; 7 bases are a match to TRBD1. The CDR3 totals 13 residues. After removal of 0 bases from V and 6 bases from J, the junction contained 1 base not matched to a gene. Per the germline V gene, CDR1 is SGHVS and CDR2 is FNYEAQ. The chain's CDR3 is CASSLADRQTQYF. DNA of the CDR3: TGTGCCAGCAGCTTAGCGGACAGGCAGACCCAGTACTTC.

The V call is TRBV28, the J call TRBJ1-2; 8 positions agree with TRBD1. Germline V gene sequence: CDR1 MDHEN, CDR2 SYDVKM. Germline trimming cut 6 bases from V and 8 bases from J; bases unmatched to any gene: 14. This CDR3 spans 15 amino acids. CDR3 loop: CASRTPGGEVGGYTF. The CDR3 DNA reads as TGTGCCAGCAGAACCCCAGGGGGCGAGGTTGGAGGCTACACCTTC.

This chain's CDR3 is CASTRTGSSYNEQFF. In nucleotides, the CDR3 is TGTGCCAGCACCAGGACTGGTAGCTCCTACAATGAGCAGTTCTTC. This chain connects TRBV5-4 to TRBJ2-1, with D possibly being TRBD2 (5 bases). The CDR3 contains 15 residues. The germline gives CDR1 SGHNT, CDR2 YYREEE (reference sequence). Trimming took off 6 bases at V and 0 bases at J, with 13 bases between the two ends.

Regarding this clone: The junction does not match germline at one end; this may be a read error. The same CDR3 is also encoded by other DNA sequences in this sample. The rearrangement uses TRBV30 and TRBJ2-2, with D unresolved. Germline V gives CDR1 GTSNPN, CDR2 SVGIG (reference sequence). This CDR3 contains 15 residues. CDR3 residues: CAWRVTRTGTGELFF. In DNA form, the CDR3 reads TGTGCCTGGAGGGTTACCCGGACGGGCACCGGAGAGCTGTTTTTT.